This T cell receptor beta chain was captured by sequencing in a study of T cell responses to AZD1222 COVID-19 vaccine. This clone was detected a few times. Its antigen is as yet unknown. The CDR3 has 15 amino acids. Germline V gene data show CDR1 as SGHRS and CDR2 as YFSETQ. V was cut by 0 bases and J by 7 bases, with 13 bases left in between. Overall study results and limits: There were vaccine-associated CD4 TCRs across spike, dominant at 160-218 and 743-854. Of spike-specific TCRs, nearly half reportedly target regions left unmutated in variants.

Whether given at about 4 or about 12 weeks, second doses were pooled. Profiling relied on immunoSEQ multiplex PCR, and the TCRdb table lists in-frame clones only, not all of them. Of 100,000 to 150,000 clones listed, approximately 91% are singletons. The rearrangement uses TRBV5-1 and TRBJ2-2; D is undetermined. The material was peripheral blood, obtained 28 days after the second AZD1222 dose. This TCR came from an adult who received the AZD1222 COVID-19 vaccine. CDR3 amino acids: CASSLEPPGVGELFF. The CDR3 DNA reads as TGCGCCAGCAGCTTGGAGCCACCTGGAGTCGGGGAGCTGTTTTTT.